This TCR beta chain appears in the sequencing data of a study of early T cells in non-severe SARS-CoV-2 infection (dated by TCRdb to 2020 to 2022). Turning to the overall study: Because TCR sequencing was done on bulk RNA from unsorted whole blood, the alpha and beta chains could not be paired. Points the paper makes about the study in general: VDJdb matching was skewed toward anti-spike CD8 responses and likely underestimated virus-specific expansions by missing private and CD4 specificities.

The study was a case-control design nested within a healthcare worker cohort in London, UK, with weekly nasopharyngeal swab PCR tests and blood sampling. Healthcare workers were enrolled in the week of the UK lockdown, from 23 to 31 March 2020, and were followed every week for up to roughly 16 weeks. The library was built by means of 5' RACE. Reads for this sample came from a NextSeq 500. To correct for sequencing error and PCR bias, the TCR library protocol tagged individual cDNA molecules with unique molecular identifiers. TCR alpha and beta chains were both sequenced, and the abundances of alpha and beta sequences in each sample were closely correlated with each other. As for the authors' bioinformatics: Decombinator V4 was used to annotate the V gene, J gene and CDR3 of the TCR sequences. Expanded TCRs were defined as changing significantly between any two time points under a Poisson model with p below 0.0001. TCR abundances were normalised to the total number of TCRs sequenced in each sample and reported as counts per million. A search of VDJdb, accessed on 1 November 2021, was run for TCRs annotated to CMV, EBV and SARS-CoV-2, with TCRs annotated for multiple antigens excluded. The public reads were run again by TCRdb, first through fastp at Q25 and then through MiXCR, and only productive beta chains were kept. Identical CDR3 protein sequences are pooled into one entry, listed with their most common genes and DNA. These V and J calls rely on TCRdb rather than the paper's analysis. This sample comprises fewer than 45,000 distinct CDR3 sequences, nearly 10% of them detected only once. Less than 15% of the sample comes from the top ten.

This clonotype appeared a few times. No antigen is known for it. Per-base quality was not reported, and no clone a single base away is much larger than it. The specimen was whole blood. The receptor's source is an adult who was a healthcare worker with PCR-confirmed SARS-CoV-2 infection or an uninfected control (not recorded which).

The nucleotide sequence reads TGCGCCAGCAGCCAAGAGTTCTCCAGGGGGGGGGACACCATATATTTT. This gives the protein CASSQEFSRGGDTIYF. Here the chain combines TRBV4-3 and TRBJ1-3; TRBD1 fits 7 bases in the junction. The CDR1 and CDR2 encoded by the germline V gene are LGHNA and YSLEER. The CDR3 spans 16 residues, from the cysteine through the phenylalanine. The retained sequence is limited to the CDR3, 48 bases, with the frame set at the first base. After removal of 0 bases from V and 8 bases from J, the junction retains 10 bases not matched to a gene.